The clone carrying this TCR beta chain was detected a few times. Its cognate antigen is unknown. The sample comes from a study of T cell responses to AZD1222 COVID-19 vaccine. The V end lost 2 bases, the J end lost 5 bases, and 14 bases lay between the germline ends. The CDR3 loop spans 15 amino acids. Germline lookup yields CDR1 SGHTA and CDR2 FQGNSA. Whole-study results and caveats: Seropositivity was recorded at baseline in only 5 or 6 AZD1222 recipients. Donors, mostly white British, included more females; clonal diversity was possibly underestimated. Vaccination with two AZD1222 doses was followed by a rise in Spike-specific TCR breadth and depth. Vaccine-associated CD4 TCRs ranged over spike, dominating at 160-218 and 743-854.

Sequencing used immunoSEQ multiplex PCR; TCRdb keeps in-frame clones, though not all of them. The table includes about 64,000 clones, about 90% detected once. The chain is built from TRBV7-2 and TRBJ2-3; TRBD2 is a possible D gene (5 bases). The sequencing here drew on peripheral blood, taken 28 days after the second dose of the MenACWY control vaccine. This receptor was taken from an adult who received the MenACWY meningococcal vaccine as a control. The CDR3 DNA sequence: TGTGCCAGCAGCTTACTATATAAGGCGGGAGATACGCAGTATTTT. Translating it yields CASSLLYKAGDTQYF.